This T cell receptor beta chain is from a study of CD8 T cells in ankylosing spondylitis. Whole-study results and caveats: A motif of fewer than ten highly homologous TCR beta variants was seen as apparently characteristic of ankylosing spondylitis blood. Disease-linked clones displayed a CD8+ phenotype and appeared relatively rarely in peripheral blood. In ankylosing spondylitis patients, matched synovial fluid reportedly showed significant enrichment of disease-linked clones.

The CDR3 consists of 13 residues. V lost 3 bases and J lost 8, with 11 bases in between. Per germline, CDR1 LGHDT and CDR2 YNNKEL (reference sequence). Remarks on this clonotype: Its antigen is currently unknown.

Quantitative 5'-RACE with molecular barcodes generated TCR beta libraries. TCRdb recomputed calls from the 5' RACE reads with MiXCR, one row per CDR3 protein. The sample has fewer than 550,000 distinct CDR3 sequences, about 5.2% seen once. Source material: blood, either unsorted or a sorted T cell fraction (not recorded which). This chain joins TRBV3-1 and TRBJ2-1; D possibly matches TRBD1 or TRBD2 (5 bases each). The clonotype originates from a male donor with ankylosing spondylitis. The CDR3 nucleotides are TGTGCCAGCAGCCATGGAAGGGACGATGAGCAGTTCTTC. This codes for CASSHGRDDEQFF.